A selection of T cell receptor beta chains follows, all from one sample in a study of breast tumors, draining lymph nodes, adjacent tissues. TCRdb redid the calling of the multiplex PCR reads with MiXCR, one entry per CDR3 protein. Among some 230,000 distinct CDR3 sequences listed, about 34% were seen once. What was sequenced was axillary lymph node tissue. The source of these receptors is a female donor with breast cancer. Some clones in this sample may be carry-over from other donors' samples. CDR3s include the opening cysteine and the closing phenylalanine or tryptophan. The order of the fields is CDR3 protein, CDR3 DNA, D gene, clone size, V gene, J gene. A D gene is named only where the DNA matches it firmly. Clone size is not always given. Where it is, it says once, few, many or a class for expanded clones.

CASSLEHSNEKLFF,TGTGCCAGCAGTTTAGAACACTCTAATGAAAAACTGTTTTTT,-,-,TRBV12-3/TRBV12-4,TRBJ1-4
CASSSGQGPSQPQHF,TGTGCCAGCAGCTCCGGACAGGGTCCAAGTCAGCCCCAGCATTTT,TRBD1,many,TRBV7-9,TRBJ1-5
CASSLALAGFNEQFF,TGTGCCAGCAGCTTAGCATTAGCGGGTTTCAATGAGCAGTTCTTC,TRBD2,-,TRBV7-9,TRBJ2-1
CSASTPRQGKETQYF,TGCAGTGCTAGCACCCCGCGGCAGGGTAAAGAGACCCAGTACTTC,-,many,TRBV20-1,TRBJ2-5
CASSLVSSGNSPLHF,TGTGCCAGCAGCTTAGTGTCCAGCGGTAATTCACCCCTCCACTTT,-,few,TRBV7-9,TRBJ1-6
CSVGSAYNEQFF,TGCAGCGTTGGCAGTGCCTACAATGAGCAGTTCTTC,-,-,TRBV29-1,TRBJ2-1
CASSSPGQGVYGETQYF,TGTGCCAGCAGCTCCCCGGGACAGGGGGTTTACGGGGAGACCCAGTACTTC,TRBD1,-,TRBV7-2,TRBJ2-5
CASSLDWDTGELFF,TGTGCCAGCAGTTTGGACTGGGACACCGGGGAGCTGTTTTTT,-,-,TRBV6-5,TRBJ2-2
CSARDPASGRSNEQFF,TGCAGTGCTAGAGATCCCGCTAGCGGGAGGTCTAATGAGCAGTTCTTC,TRBD2,many,TRBV20-1,TRBJ2-1
CSARPRRTHGYTF,TGCAGTGCTAGGCCCAGAAGAACGCATGGCTACACCTTC,-,many,TRBV20-1,TRBJ1-2
CASSLEGVRSTGTQYF,TGTGCCAGCAGCTTGGAGGGGGTTCGGAGCACAGGTACGCAGTATTTT,-,-,TRBV7-2,TRBJ2-3
CSARDVRVSNEKLFF,TGCAGTGCTAGAGATGTAAGGGTCTCTAATGAAAAACTGTTTTTT,-,many,TRBV20-1,TRBJ1-4
CASSPRGGEGYTF,TGTGCCAGCAGCCCACGTGGGGGCGAGGGCTACACCTTC,-,-,TRBV7-9,TRBJ1-2
CATSDKKDSSSYNEQFF,TGTGCCACCAGTGATAAGAAAGACAGTAGCTCCTACAATGAGCAGTTCTTC,-,many,TRBV24-1,TRBJ2-1
CASSQEGLETQYF,TGCGCCAGCAGCCAAGAGGGCCTTGAGACCCAGTACTTC,-,many,TRBV4-1,TRBJ2-5
CASSYSPGNYGYTF,TGTGCCAGCAGTTACTCTCCCGGGAACTATGGCTACACCTTC,-,many,TRBV6-6,TRBJ1-2
CASEIGIANTGELFF,TGTGCCAGCGAGATCGGGATAGCGAACACCGGGGAGCTGTTTTTT,-,many,TRBV7-9,TRBJ2-2
CASRSGGAYEQYF,TGTGCCAGTAGAAGCGGGGGGGCTTACGAGCAGTACTTC,TRBD2,-,TRBV2,TRBJ2-7
CASSQGTGEDYGYTF,TGTGCCAGCAGCCAGGGGACAGGCGAAGACTATGGCTACACCTTC,TRBD1,once,TRBV3-1,TRBJ1-2
CASSGGRVGGYTF,TGTGCCAGCAGTGGGGGACGGGTAGGCGGCTACACCTTC,-,-,TRBV2,TRBJ1-2
CASSQEDVLAGLTTGELFF,TGCGCCAGCAGCCAAGAAGACGTACTAGCGGGCCTGACCACCGGGGAGCTGTTTTTT,TRBD2,many,TRBV4-1,TRBJ2-2
CASSLHRDRRNSPLHF,TGTGCCAGTAGTTTGCACCGGGACAGGAGGAATTCACCCCTCCACTTT,TRBD1,-,TRBV19,TRBJ1-6
CATSRAWDRGSNSPLHF,TGTGCCACCAGCAGAGCCTGGGACAGGGGGAGCAATTCACCCCTCCACTTT,TRBD1,-,TRBV15,TRBJ1-6
CASMVGVGTQYF,TGTGCCAGCATGGTGGGAGTCGGTACGCAGTATTTT,-,few,TRBV28,TRBJ2-3
CASSLAGFQETQYF,TGTGCCAGCAGCTTGGCCGGCTTCCAAGAGACCCAGTACTTC,-,many,TRBV5-6,TRBJ2-5
CASSQTSGGYNEQFF,TGCGCCAGCAGCCAAACTAGCGGGGGGTACAATGAGCAGTTCTTC,TRBD2,many,TRBV5-1,TRBJ2-1
CASSLGQDSLEQYF,TGCGCCAGCAGCTTGGGGCAGGACAGCCTCGAGCAGTACTTC,-,many,TRBV5-1,TRBJ2-7
CASSFSDTQYF,TGTGCCAGCAGCTTTTCAGATACGCAGTATTTT,-,many,TRBV7-2,TRBJ2-3
CSVEGGLAGAETQYF,TGCAGCGTTGAGGGGGGACTAGCGGGAGCGGAGACCCAGTACTTC,TRBD2,-,TRBV29-1,TRBJ2-5
CSAPTSGSGNEQFF,TGCAGTGCCCCGACTAGCGGGAGTGGGAATGAGCAGTTCTTC,TRBD2,-,TRBV20-1,TRBJ2-1
CASSLPRMNTEAFF,TGTGCCAGCAGCTTACCGCGGATGAACACTGAAGCTTTCTTT,-,-,TRBV7-9,TRBJ1-1
CASSETATGGNQETQYF,TGTGCCAGCAGTGAAACCGCGACAGGGGGGAACCAAGAGACCCAGTACTTC,TRBD1,-,TRBV2,TRBJ2-5
CASSKQTRESEQYF,TGTGCCAGTAGTAAACAGACTAGGGAGTCCGAGCAGTACTTC,-,many,TRBV19,TRBJ2-7
CASSLISGVSEKLFF,TGTGCCAGCAGCTTGATAAGTGGTGTGAGTGAAAAACTGTTTTTT,-,many,TRBV5-5,TRBJ1-4
CASSVGTGANGYTF,TGTGCCAGCAGCGTTGGGACAGGGGCGAATGGCTACACCTTC,TRBD1,-,TRBV9,TRBJ1-2
CASSPRTGQETQYF,TGTGCCAGCAGTCCAAGGACAGGGCAAGAGACCCAGTACTTC,TRBD1,many,TRBV6-6,TRBJ2-5
CSTGTALQETQYF,TGCAGCACGGGGACAGCTCTCCAAGAGACCCAGTACTTC,TRBD1,few,TRBV29-1,TRBJ2-5
CATSDGTGAHEQYF,TGTGCCACCAGTGATGGGACAGGGGCCCACGAGCAGTACTTC,TRBD1,-,TRBV24-1,TRBJ2-7
CASSLGRGNEQFF,TGTGCCAGCAGTTTGGGCCGAGGGAATGAGCAGTTCTTC,-,many,TRBV12-3/TRBV12-4,TRBJ2-1